The source of this T cell receptor beta chain is a study of identical twins. TCRdb independently ran MiXCR on the 5' RACE reads; one entry per CDR3 protein. The profile shows 1,800,000 or so distinct CDR3 sequences, roughly 35% of them singletons. V lost 6 bases, J lost 3 bases, and 11 bases lay in between. This CDR3 has 13 residues. Germline-derived CDR1 and CDR2 are MGHDK and SYGVNS. This clonotype was seen a few times. The clonotype was recovered from a newborn girl in good health. This sequence joins TRBV25-1 and TRBJ1-2; D unresolved. Specimen: cord blood. CDR3 nucleotides: TGTGCCAGCAGAGGTGACCTTTACTATGGCTACACCTTC. Amino acid sequence: CASRGDLYYGYTF.